These 16 T cell receptor beta chains were sequenced from one sample in a study of T-cell memory formation after mild COVID-19. One entry per CDR3 protein, called by TCRdb with MiXCR from the 5' RACE reads. This sample has 100,000 to 150,000 distinct CDR3 sequences; 5% to 6.5% occur once, and the top ten carry roughly 2%. The sequenced material came from PBMCs or a T cell subset sorted from them (not recorded which). The receptors here all came from an adult woman who had mild COVID-19 (a few samples of this study predate the infection). Cell type and time point are not known.

This clonotype has only a few counts. The chain links TRBV3-1 to TRBJ2-1, with 13 bases aligning to TRBD2. Unmatched junction bases numbered 8, after V lost 4 bases and J lost 14 bases. This CDR3 is 14 amino acids long. Germline values: CDR1 LGHDT, CDR2 YNNKEL (reference sequence). The CDR3 DNA follows: TGTGCCAGCAGCCTCGGACTAGCGGGGGATACCGAGTTCTTC. Its translation: CASSLGLAGDTEFF.

At least ten counts were recorded for this clonotype. V usage is TRBV12-3 or TRBV12-4 and J usage is TRBJ2-1; 8 bases fit TRBD2. V lost 5 bases to trimming and J lost 8 bases; unmatched junction nucleotides: 5. The CDR3 runs to 13 residues. The CDR3 protein is CASSPGLAYEQFF. CDR3 DNA: TGTGCCAGCAGTCCCGGACTAGCCTATGAGCAGTTCTTC.

The chain joins TRBV20-1 to TRBJ2-2; 10 bases are a match to TRBD2. In germline, CDR1 is DFQATT, CDR2 SNEGSKA (reference sequence). There are 15 residues in the CDR3. The V and J ends lost 7 bases and 2 bases, in that order; junction bases with no gene match: 7. CDR3 coding DNA: TGCAGTGTCCTCCTAGCGGGAGATAACACCGGGGAGCTGTTTTTT. Its translation is CSVLLAGDNTGELFF.

The chain combines TRBV29-1 with TRBJ1-3; D not certain. The CDR3 runs 14 residues. Germline V gene lookup returns CDR1 SQVTM and CDR2 ANQGSEA. Trimming cost V 4 bases and J 0 bases, with 10 bases left between them. Here the CDR3 DNA reads TGCAGCGTTGCTGACGGTATCTCTGGAAACACCATATATTTT. Protein product: CSVADGISGNTIYF.

This rearrangement joins TRBV5-1 to TRBJ2-3; 9 nucleotides line up with TRBD2. The J segment lost 3 bases and the V segment lost 4 bases, leaving 6 bases of the junction unmatched. Germline assignment: CDR1 SGHRS and CDR2 YFSETQ. CDR3 size: 15 residues. CDR3 protein: CASSGASGATDTQYF. The CDR3 DNA follows: TGCGCCAGCAGCGGGGCTAGCGGGGCAACAGATACGCAGTATTTT.

The table lists this clonotype with a few counts. The chain's CDR3 is CASSLGPSFGNEQFF. The DNA of the CDR3 is TGTGCCAGCAGTTTAGGGCCAAGCTTTGGAAATGAGCAGTTCTTC. The rearrangement uses TRBV27 and TRBJ2-1, with D hard to call. Germline V gives CDR1 MNHEY, CDR2 SMNVEV (reference sequence). Trimming took 2 bases from V and 7 from J, leaving 15 bases between them. This CDR3 comprises 15 residues.

This clonotype was counted ten times or more. CDR3 bases: TGTGCCACCAGGGAGGGACCAGCCGGGGAGCAGTACTTC. This translates into CATREGPAGEQYF. V and J are TRBV15 and TRBJ2-7, with D perhaps TRBD2 (6 bases). The germline CDR1 and CDR2 sequences are LNHNV and YYDKDF (reference sequence). V gave up 6 bases and J gave up 7 bases, with 16 bases separating them. CDR3 size: 13 residues.

This clonotype appeared many times. The chain carries TRBV12-3 or TRBV12-4 and TRBJ2-7; 14 bases map to TRBD2. CDR3 length: 16 residues. Germline trimming cut 6 bases from V and 0 bases from J; bases unmatched to any gene: 4. The CDR3 loop reads CASSGTSGGHSYEQYF. The CDR3 bases are TGTGCCAGCAGCGGGACTAGCGGGGGCCACTCCTACGAGCAGTACTTC.

This clonotype was counted ten times or more. V is TRBV12-3 or TRBV12-4 and J is TRBJ2-3; a weak D match, TRBD1 (5 bases). This CDR3 spans 13 amino acids. V was shortened by 8 bases and J by 4 bases, with 13 bases between the two germline ends. For the CDR3, the DNA is TGTGCCAGCGGAAGGGGATCGGCAGATACGCAGTATTTT. Translated, it gives CASGRGSADTQYF.

This clonotype was recorded at least ten times. The chain joins TRBV11-2 to TRBJ2-6; D may correspond to TRBD1 or TRBD2 (5 bases each). CDR1 and CDR2 (germline): SGHAT, FQNNGV. The CDR3 covers 18 residues. Between the trimmed V and J ends, which lost 5 bases and 0 bases, there was a span of 17 bases. CDR3 DNA sequence: TGTGCCAGCAGCCCCAATCGGGGCTTTAGCTCTGGGGCCAACGTCCTGACTTTC. Its protein product is CASSPNRGFSSGANVLTF.

This rearrangement joins TRBV7-9 to TRBJ1-4; 10 positions match TRBD1. The germline CDR1 and CDR2 sequences are SEHNR and FQNEAQ (reference sequence). The CDR3 is made up of 17 amino acids. J gave up 8 bases and V 5 bases, and 14 bases lay outside the gene matches. CDR3 DNA sequence: TGTGCCAGCAGCCAGGGACAGGGGACAGCGTTATACGAAAAACTGTTTTTT. This codes for CASSQGQGTALYEKLFF.

This clonotype showed up just a few times. The chain links TRBV2 to TRBJ2-1; 11 bases map to TRBD2. Germline values: CDR1 SNHLY, CDR2 FYNNEI. V was clipped by 1 base and J by 9 bases; unmatched bases: 8. This CDR3 region has 16 residues. This CDR3 reads CASSEGKLAGVGEQFF. The CDR3 DNA reads as TGTGCCAGCAGTGAAGGAAAACTAGCGGGAGTGGGTGAGCAGTTCTTC.

The sample holds a few counts of this clonotype. The chain employs TRBV4-3 and TRBJ1-2, with TRBD1 matching 7 bases. V trimming: 1 base; J trimming: 4 bases; junction bases outside the gene matches: 6. CDR3 length equals 15 residues. The germline V gene encodes CDR1 LGHNA and CDR2 YSLEER. CDR3 residues: CASSQAGTVLYGYTF. The CDR3 DNA reads TGCGCCAGCAGCCAAGCCGGGACAGTCCTCTATGGCTACACCTTC.

There are many counts of this clonotype. V and J are TRBV7-6 and TRBJ1-5, with D perhaps TRBD1 (5 bases). Germline V gives CDR1 SGHVS, CDR2 FNYEAQ. V was pared by 4 bases and J by 6 bases, with 16 bases between. The CDR3 is made up of 15 amino acids. CDR3 nucleotides: TGTGCCAGCAGCTCAGGGATCGGTTCAGGTCAGCCCCAGCATTTT. The encoded protein is CASSSGIGSGQPQHF.

The chain carries TRBV20-1 and TRBJ2-1; 9 nucleotides align to TRBD2. The V gene's germline CDR1 is DFQATT and CDR2 SNEGSKA (reference sequence). The CDR3 consists of 18 residues. After removal of 3 bases from V and 3 bases from J, the junction contained 15 bases not matched to a gene. The CDR3 DNA reads TGCAGTGCTAGTCTCCGTGGCGGCGGGAGGGCCCACTACAATGAGCAGTTCTTC. This sequence encodes CSASLRGGGRAHYNEQFF.

V gene TRBV4-3 combines with J gene TRBJ1-6; a possible D gene is TRBD1 (5 bases). This CDR3 contains 16 residues. V was pared by 2 bases and J by 5 bases, with 13 bases between. Per germline, CDR1 LGHNA and CDR2 YSLEER. In DNA, the CDR3 is TGCGCCAGCAGCCAATCGGGCCGGGGGAATAATTCACCCCTCCACTTT. It codes for CASSQSGRGNNSPLHF.